This entry is about one T cell receptor beta chain. Its antigen is not identified. This sample was taken from a study of T cells expressing NK-cell markers. The overall study: Most of the eight sequenced donors tested HCMV-seropositive; one tested seronegative.

Germline V gene sequence: CDR1 SGHRS, CDR2 YFSETQ. The CDR3 is 12 residues long. TCRdb derives one entry per CDR3 protein from the 5' RACE reads, leaving out DNA. The table lists about 300,000 distinct CDR3 sequences, with 4.2% in the top ten. General study results and limits: The leading position in the CD3+CD56-NKG2C+ fraction of a handful of donors also went to these clonotypes.

This chain connects TRBV5-1 to TRBJ2-1; TCRdb's D gene call, TRBD2, goes unchecked for lack of DNA. The sequencing sample was made of blood T cells: a sorted CD56 or NKG2C T cell subset, CD4+ or CD8+ T cells, or bulk PBMC T cells (not recorded which). The source of this sequence is a woman between 18 and 70 years old in good health. The CDR3 spells CASSLGPMEQFF.